This T cell receptor (beta chain) emerged from a study of blood T cell repertoires in COVID-19. In the study overall: Both acute and convalescent COVID-19 samples were obtained from the United States, Italy and Spain. T cells, B-cell-depleted T cells, or PBMCs provided the cDNA or gDNA that served as material.

The data were produced by immunoSEQ multiplex PCR, yet TCRdb's version contains in-frame clones alone and is incomplete. This sample carries 200,000 to 300,000 clones, 86% of them seen once, and the ten largest clones take about 10%. The V and J ends lost 2 bases and 0 bases respectively, with 8 bases between them. CDR3 length: 16 amino acids. Germline lookup yields CDR1 KGHSH and CDR2 LQKENI. V usage is TRBV18 and J usage is TRBJ2-6; D call uncertain. The sequence was collected from a man in his forties or fifties who had recovered from COVID-19. The sequenced material came from peripheral blood. Here the CDR3 DNA reads TGTGCCAGCTCACCAGTGGCCGACTCTGGGGCCAACGTCCTGACTTTC. This translates into CASSPVADSGANVLTF.